This T cell receptor beta chain was captured in a study of OX40 agonist ivuxolimab in advanced cancers. The method was immunoSEQ multiplex PCR; TCRdb's version includes in-frame clones alone and lacks a portion of them. The table lists fewer than 70,000 clones, roughly 90% of them singletons. V shed 3 bases and J shed 5 bases, with 11 bases lying between them. Germline-derived CDR1 and CDR2 are SNHLY and FYNNEI. The CDR3 runs to 13 residues. The sequence was obtained from an adult with an advanced solid tumor such as melanoma, head and neck, liver or kidney cancer. Sequenced here: CD4+ or CD8+ T cells sorted from blood, sampled in a trial of the OX40 agonist ivuxolimab. This chain joins TRBV2 and TRBJ2-7; D is uncertain. For the CDR3, the DNA is TGTGCCAGCAGTGATTCCCATGGGGACGAGCAGTACTTC. Translating it yields CASSDSHGDEQYF.